This record concerns one T cell receptor (beta chain) sequence. This specimen belongs to a study of blood T cell repertoires in COVID-19. In the study overall: The United States, Italy and Spain were the sources of the acute and convalescent COVID-19 samples. PBMCs, B-cell-depleted T cells, or T cells were the source of the cDNA or gDNA that made up the material.

Source study methods: Researchers report that nucleated cell counts were estimated from reference gene primer amplification. Data came from immunoSEQ multiplex PCR; TCRdb stores just in-frame clones and leaves some out. V and J calls and clone size follow that table, whereas D and trimming were derived from the DNA. The sample has hundreds of thousands of clones; approximately 82% are singletons. Per germline, CDR1 LNHDA and CDR2 SQIVND (reference sequence). V trimming: 10 bases; J trimming: 8 bases; junction bases outside the gene matches: 6. CDR3 length: 12 residues. V is TRBV19 and J is TRBJ1-2; 11 bases map to TRBD1. The sample taken for sequencing was peripheral blood. This receptor was identified in a woman older than 75 with acute or convalescent COVID-19. The CDR3 reads CATEGQGGGYTF. CDR3 nucleotide sequence: TGTGCCACCGAGGGACAGGGGGGAGGCTACACCTTC.